This TCR beta chain stems from a study of cytomegalovirus exposure and HLA in healthy donors. Findings and limits, study-wide: Among TCR sequences, most were rare, though some public TCRs appeared in many donors. According to a later analysis, TCR clusters from the first cohort tended to co-occur in the approximately 130 validation repertoires. In vitro checks showed that a few CMV-associated chains really do target CMV antigens.

Points on this clone: As yet, its antigen is unknown.

Trimming removed 5 bases from V and 5 bases from J, with 5 bases in between. This CDR3 is 11 amino acids long. Germline CDR1 reads MNHNS; CDR2 reads SASEGT. Sequencing used immunoSEQ multiplex PCR; TCRdb keeps in-frame clones, though not all of them. This sample yields about 120,000 clones, of which around 90% are seen a single time; 2% belongs to the top ten. V usage is TRBV6-1 and J usage is TRBJ2-3, with D unclear. Sequencing used PBMCs. The sequence was collected from a woman between 18 and 29 years old in good health and CMV-seronegative. The CDR3 sequence is CASSYGDTQYF. CDR3 bases: TGTGCCAGCAGTTACGGAGATACGCAGTATTTT.